These T cell receptor beta chains were read from a single sample in a study of CD4 and CD8 cells across lung adenocarcinoma regions. Each CDR3 protein is one row after TCRdb ran MiXCR on the PCR reads. The data contain about 6,400 distinct CDR3 sequences, 51% of them singletons. The specimen was CD4+ T cells from the center of a lung tumor. The receptors were gathered from a female donor with lung adenocarcinoma. The CD4 and CD8 labels of this study may be unreliable. Each CDR3 is given with its conserved first and last residue. D genes are given only for firm matches. Part of the rows lack a size; the others show once, few, many or a class for expanded clones.

CDR3 DNA,CDR3 protein,V gene,D gene,clone size,J gene
TGTGCCAGCAGTCCTCAGAGACAGGCCGTCGAAGCTTTCTTT,CASSPQRQAVEAFF,TRBV6-2/TRBV6-3,-,few,TRBJ1-1
TGTGCCAGCAGTTCCCTACCCGACCAGGCAGATACGCAGTATTTT,CASSSLPDQADTQYF,TRBV6-5,-,large,TRBJ2-3
TGTGCCAGCAGTTACTCGACCGGGGACGGTACCGTTTACAATGAGCAGTTCTTC,CASSYSTGDGTVYNEQFF,TRBV6-5,-,-,TRBJ2-1
TGTGCCAGCAGTCTGTCTACCAAAAACACTCAGTACTTT,CASSLSTKNTQYF,TRBV6-4,-,-,TRBJ2-5
TGTGCCAGCAGGAGACAGATCTCGAACACCGGTACGCAGTATTTT,CASRRQISNTGTQYF,TRBV6-1,-,-,TRBJ2-3
TGTGCCAGCAGGATACACTTCGGTGACTATGGCTACACCTTC,CASRIHFGDYGYTF,TRBV6-1,-,-,TRBJ1-2
TGTGCCAGCAGCGCAGGACAGTCCTACGAGCAGTACTTC,CASSAGQSYEQYF,TRBV6-5,-,large,TRBJ2-7
TGTGCCAGCAGTCTTACAGGGGGCACTGAAGCTTTCTTT,CASSLTGGTEAFF,TRBV25-1,TRBD1,-,TRBJ1-1
TGTGCCAGCAGTCTAGGACTAGCGCAGAACACCGGGGAGCTGTTTTTT,CASSLGLAQNTGELFF,TRBV6-1,TRBD2,medium-sized,TRBJ2-2
TGTGCCAGCAGCCATACCGGGACAGGGAACTACAATGAGCAGTTCTTC,CASSHTGTGNYNEQFF,TRBV6-1,TRBD1,-,TRBJ2-1
TGTGCCAGCAGCCAAGATAGGGGGAAGGCAGACTACGAGCAGTACTTC,CASSQDRGKADYEQYF,TRBV14,-,many,TRBJ2-7
TGTGCCAGGAGTGTGCGGAGAGATGCGCAGTACTTC,CARSVRRDAQYF,TRBV6-1,-,-,TRBJ2-7
TGTGCCAGCAGTAAAACAGGGGGTCTCTCCTACAATGAGCAGTTCTTC,CASSKTGGLSYNEQFF,TRBV6-1,TRBD1,large,TRBJ2-1
TGTGCCAGCAGCCAAGGGTGGACGGCAGAGCCTCAAGAGACCCAGTACTTC,CASSQGWTAEPQETQYF,TRBV14,-,many,TRBJ2-5
TGCGCCACCGGGCTAGGAGGCACAGATACGCAGTATTTT,CATGLGGTDTQYF,TRBV10-1,-,-,TRBJ2-3
TGTGCCAGCAGGCGGACAGGGAGGGTAGATACGCAGTATTTT,CASRRTGRVDTQYF,TRBV6-1,-,-,TRBJ2-3
TGTGCCAGCAAAGTTGGGGGGGCAGGTAGGGACATTCAGTACTTC,CASKVGGAGRDIQYF,TRBV6-1,-,-,TRBJ2-4
TGCGCCAGCAGTGAGTCTGGATTAGCGGGACTTGAGCAGTTCTTC,CASSESGLAGLEQFF,TRBV10-2,TRBD2,medium-sized,TRBJ2-1
TGTGCCAGCACAGCACTAGCGGGCCCAGGCAACGAGCAGTACTTC,CASTALAGPGNEQYF,TRBV6-1,TRBD2,-,TRBJ2-7
TGTGCCAGCAGCTTTGCCGGGGGCTCGGAGACCCAGTACTTC,CASSFAGGSETQYF,TRBV7-6,-,-,TRBJ2-5
TGTGCCAGCAGCGTAGAAGCGGGAGATTGGACAGATACGCAGTATTTT,CASSVEAGDWTDTQYF,TRBV9,TRBD2,-,TRBJ2-3
TGTGCCAGCAGTGAAGGGGAGGACACCGATACGCAGTATTTT,CASSEGEDTDTQYF,TRBV6-4,-,-,TRBJ2-3